Listed here are 11 T cell receptor beta chains from one sample, sequenced in a study of metastatic and nonmetastatic thyroid tumors. All patients were untreated before thyroid surgery. TCRdb redid the clone calls on the PCR reads using MiXCR. The sample records about 32,000 clones, roughly a fifth being singletons. The sequenced sample consisted of blood. The receptor source for this set is a female donor with papillary thyroid cancer or a benign thyroid nodule (not recorded which). Some clones in this sample may be carry-over from other donors' samples.

This clone was recorded many times. The rearrangement joins TRBV7-9 to TRBJ2-2; D call uncertain. V gave up 5 bases and J gave up 1 base, with 8 bases separating them. Germline V gives CDR1 SEHNR, CDR2 FQNEAQ (reference sequence). CDR3 size: 14 residues. The CDR3 DNA is TGTGCCAGCAGCGCCTCACTGAACACCGGGGAGCTGTTTTTT. Translated: CASSASLNTGELFF. The full variable domain, its missing parts supplied by reference TRBV7-9 and TRBJ2-2, is DTGVSQNPRHKITKRGQNVTFRCDPISEHNRLYWYRQTLGQGPEFLTYFQNEAQLEKSRLLSDRFSAERPKGSFSTLEIQRTEQGDSAMYLCASSASLNTGELFFGEGSRLTVL.

The sample holds many counts of this clone. The chain links TRBV14 to TRBJ1-4, with TRBD1 identical over 9 bases. The CDR3 has 14 amino acids. Trimming at V came to 5 bases and at J to 8 bases, leaving 6 bases not matched to a gene. Germline V gene sequence: CDR1 SGHDN, CDR2 FVKESK. DNA of the CDR3: TGTGCCAGCAGCACACAGGGGGCACAAGAAAAACTGTTTTTT. Translating it yields CASSTQGAQEKLFF.

The V call is TRBV6-1, the J call TRBJ1-2; TRBD1 matches 7 bases. V dropped 6 bases and J dropped 2; count of bases not matched to a gene: 6. The V gene's germline CDR1 is MNHNS and CDR2 SASEGT. This CDR3 region has 14 residues. CDR3: CASSPEGANYGYTF. The CDR3 nucleotides read TGTGCCAGCAGCCCCGAGGGGGCCAACTATGGCTACACCTTC.

The V call is TRBV7-6, the J call TRBJ1-4; 9 bases align to TRBD1. Germline lookup yields CDR1 SGHVS and CDR2 FNYEAQ. The ends lost 3 bases at V and 3 bases at J; junction bases unmatched: 2. This CDR3 contains 15 residues. The CDR3 region is CASSLGQGPNEKLFF. CDR3 bases: TGTGCCAGCAGCTTGGGACAGGGTCCTAATGAAAAACTGTTTTTT.

This clone was counted at least ten times. V and J are TRBV11-2 and TRBJ2-1; D is unclear. Germline V gene sequence: CDR1 SGHAT, CDR2 FQNNGV. This CDR3 contains 15 residues. V lost 5 bases, J lost 9 bases, and 20 bases lay in between. The DNA for the CDR3 is TGTGCCAGCAGCCACACTGGCGTTGGGCTCATTGAGCAGTTCTTC. Translation: CASSHTGVGLIEQFF.

The chain carries TRBV2 and TRBJ1-1; D unclear. The germline V and J ends were trimmed by 7 bases and 7 bases, with 10 bases remaining between them. Germline-derived CDR1 and CDR2 are SNHLY and FYNNEI. CDR3 length: 11 amino acids. CDR3 residues: CASTKTFEAFF. Here the CDR3 DNA reads TGTGCCAGCACCAAGACATTTGAAGCTTTCTTT.

This clone appeared many times. This chain joins TRBV6-5 and TRBJ2-7; D uncertain. This CDR3 contains 16 residues. V was pared by 0 bases and J by 0 bases, with 12 bases between. Germline values: CDR1 MNHEY, CDR2 SVGAGI. CDR3 residues: CASSYSRLVSSYEQYF. The DNA of the CDR3 is TGTGCCAGCAGTTACTCCCGGCTAGTGAGCTCCTACGAGCAGTACTTC.

This clone has ten or more counts. The V gene is TRBV6-1, the J gene TRBJ2-7; 10 bases align to TRBD2. V lost 7 bases to trimming and J lost 0 bases; unmatched junction nucleotides: 6. The length of the CDR3 is 15 residues. Germline V gene lookup returns CDR1 MNHNS and CDR2 SASEGT. The CDR3 reads CASIFGLAASYEQYF. The CDR3 DNA follows: TGTGCCAGCATCTTCGGACTAGCGGCCTCCTACGAGCAGTACTTC.

This clone was detected a few times. This chain joins TRBV9 and TRBJ2-1, with 8 nucleotides matching TRBD2. Germline-derived CDR1 and CDR2 are SGDLS and YYNGEE. V trimming: 4 bases; J trimming: 6 bases; junction bases outside the gene matches: 12. The CDR3 extends over 16 amino acids. CDR3 sequence: CASSSRTSLTRNEQFF. The CDR3 DNA reads TGTGCCAGCAGCTCAAGGACTAGCCTAACACGCAATGAGCAGTTCTTC.

At least ten counts were recorded for this clone. This CDR3 reads CASSPGTGFGEQYF. The CDR3 region has the DNA TGTGCCAGCAGCCCCGGGACAGGGTTTGGCGAGCAGTACTTC. The rearrangement uses TRBV6-1 and TRBJ2-7; 9 positions match TRBD1. J was trimmed by 6 bases and V by 6 bases; bases with no gene match: 9. Germline V gives CDR1 MNHNS, CDR2 SASEGT. The CDR3 runs 14 residues.

This clone occurred many times. The rearrangement links TRBV12-3 or TRBV12-4 to TRBJ1-1; D is unclear. Trimming left V 2 bases short and J 6 bases short, with 7 bases between. This CDR3 contains 12 residues. The CDR3 coding sequence is TGTGCCAGCAGTTTACTGAGGGCTGAAGCTTTCTTT. Its translation is CASSLLRAEAFF.